Below, 3 T cell receptor beta chains from the same sample are listed, as sequenced in a study of HIV-infected patients and healthy controls (dated by TCRdb to the mid-2010s). The study collected follow-up blood from HIV-infected patients roughly three months, about 14 weeks, after antiretroviral therapy began. Whole blood was used without cell fractionation, so all unsorted peripheral T cells were reflected in the repertoire. Libraries were constructed by 5' RACE. Instrument used: Illumina MiSeq. Using SuperScript III with primers targeting the alpha and beta constant regions, approximately 500 ng of RNA was reverse transcribed. Separate libraries for the alpha and beta chains were generated through chain-specific third strand synthesis that incorporated multiplexing indices. TCRdb reworked the public reads: Q25 trimming with fastp, MiXCR clone assembly, productive beta chains retained. Rows are combined by CDR3 protein, so each entry shows the most common genes and DNA. Recorded for this sample are thousands of distinct CDR3 sequences; roughly 5.5% of them occurred a single time. The ten largest account for roughly 31% of the sample.

Material: blood, obtained during antiretroviral therapy. These receptors were collected from an adult with HIV infection.

This clonotype is labeled as medium-sized. The chain employs TRBV25-1 and TRBJ2-5; D ambiguous. CDR1 and CDR2 from the germline V gene are MGHDK and SYGVNS. CDR3 length: 11 residues. Trimming shortened V by 6 bases and J by 5 bases, and 7 bases separated the two germline ends. CDR3 DNA: TGTGCCAGCAGCAGAGGTGAGACCCAGTACTTC. Encoded protein: CASSRGETQYF.

The rearrangement links TRBV6-5 to TRBJ1-3; unclear D gene. This CDR3 is 13 amino acids long. Looked up from germline, CDR1 is MNHEY and CDR2 is SVGAGI. Trimming left V 4 bases short and J 3 bases short, with 7 bases between. The CDR3 DNA sequence: TGTGCCAGCAGTTGGGGTTTTGGAAACACCATATATTTT. This encodes CASSWGFGNTIYF.

In its sample, this clonotype is medium-sized. Here the CDR3 reads CASSPRDSAPGTEAFF. The CDR3 DNA follows: TGTGCCAGCTCCCCCCGGGACAGCGCCCCAGGAACTGAAGCTTTCTTT. The V gene is TRBV18, the J gene TRBJ1-1; 7 positions match TRBD1. The CDR3 contains 16 residues. The germline V gene has CDR1 KGHSH and CDR2 LQKENI. V lost 6 bases, J lost 5 bases, and 15 bases stayed unmatched.